Reported below is one T cell receptor beta chain. No antigen is known for it. Base qualities are missing; no much larger clone stands one base away. Sequenced on an Illumina HiSeq 1500. The public reads were reprocessed in TCRdb via fastp at Q25 and MiXCR, keeping in-frame beta chains. Rows with a matching CDR3 protein are joined into one entry that keeps the most common DNA and genes. This sample gives 570,000 or so distinct CDR3 sequences in total; under 45% of them show up just once. The biggest ten clones account for 48% of the sample. The record originates from a study of T cell repertoires in cytomegalovirus infection (dated by TCRdb to about 2019). Some background on the complete study: The peptide stimulations were aimed at well-studied HLA-B-restricted epitopes as well as recently identified HLA-C-restricted CMV epitopes, whose presentation resists viral immunomodulation. Because public TCR beta signatures pointed to carriage of CMV infection together with the matching HLA type, the HLA type of each donor mattered for the analysis. Summary of the overall study and its limitations: Cumulative frequency of public TCR beta family members discriminated carriers of CMV infection plus the relevant HLA type in this cohort and an independent roughly 350-donor cohort. The ex vivo response was dominated by HLA-C-restricted CMV-specific TCR beta clonotypes, which also provided the single most frequent clonotype in two of eight donors.

Taken with the paper, the label for treatment or condition translates to: in vitro stimulation with specific CMV peptide epitopes to enrich CMV-specific T cells. Counted from cysteine to phenylalanine, this CDR3 has 15 amino acids. Of all the DNA, just the CDR3 is kept, 45 bases in frame from base 1. CDR1 and CDR2 were assigned from the germline V gene as SGHVS and FNYEAQ. V trim: 5 bases; J trim: 3 bases; unmatched bases: 6. Here the sequenced sample was cultured PBMCs, taken from culture after CMV antigen stimulation. The chain is assembled from TRBV7-6 and TRBJ1-4; 7 junctional bases match TRBD1. The receptor was isolated from a human donor in good health (CMV status not recorded). Some clones in this sample may be carry-over from other donors' samples. The CDR3 here reads CASSRRDSSNEKLFF. In nucleotide form, the sequence is TGTGCCAGCAGCCGCAGGGACAGCTCTAATGAAAAACTGTTTTTT.